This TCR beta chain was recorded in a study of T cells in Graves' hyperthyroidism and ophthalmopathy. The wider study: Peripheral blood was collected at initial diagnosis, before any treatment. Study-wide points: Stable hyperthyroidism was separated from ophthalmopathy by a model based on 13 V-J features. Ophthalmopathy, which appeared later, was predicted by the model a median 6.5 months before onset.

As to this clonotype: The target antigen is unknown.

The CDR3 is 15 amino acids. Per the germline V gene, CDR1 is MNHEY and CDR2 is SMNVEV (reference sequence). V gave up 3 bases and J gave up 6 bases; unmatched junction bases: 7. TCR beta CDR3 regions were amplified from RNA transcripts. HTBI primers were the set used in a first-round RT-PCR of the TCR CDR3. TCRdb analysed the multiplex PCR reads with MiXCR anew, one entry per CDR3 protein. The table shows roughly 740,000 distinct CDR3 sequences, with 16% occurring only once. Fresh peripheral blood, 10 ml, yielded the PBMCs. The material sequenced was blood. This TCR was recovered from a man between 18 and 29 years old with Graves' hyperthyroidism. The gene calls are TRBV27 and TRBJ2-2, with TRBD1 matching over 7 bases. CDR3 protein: CASSLTGSFAGELFF. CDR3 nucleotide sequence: TGTGCCAGCAGTTTGACAGGGTCGTTCGCCGGGGAGCTGTTTTTT.